What follows are 31 T cell receptor beta chains derived from one specimen sequenced in a study of Ad26.COV2.S vaccination and SARS-CoV-2 variants. This sample's treatment: roughly 18 received Ad26.COV2.S at low or high dose, single or two shots; about 5 received placebo; per-sample allocation not given. After the first vaccine or placebo injection, samples were drawn on day 63. Data came from immunoSEQ multiplex PCR; TCRdb stores just in-frame clones and leaves some out. The sample has about 400,000 clones, 83% seen once; the top ten hold about 8%. The starting material was peripheral blood, obtained in a trial of Ad26.COV2.S vaccine versus placebo. The receptor source for this set is a person aged 18-65 years who received the Ad26.COV2.S COVID-19 vaccine or a placebo.

This clone was observed a single time. The chain uses TRBV4-3 and TRBJ1-4; 11 bases fit TRBD1. CDR1 and CDR2 from the germline V gene are LGHNA and YSLEER. The CDR3 covers 15 residues. With V trimmed by 4 bases and J by 8 bases, 6 bases remained unmatched. Here the CDR3 DNA reads TGCGCCAGCAGCCGGGAAGGGACAGGGGGAGAAAAACTGTTTTTT. Its protein is CASSREGTGGEKLFF.

The gene calls are TRBV6-1 and TRBJ1-6; the D is unclear. Germline V lookup: CDR1 MNHNS, CDR2 SASEGT. The V end lost 3 bases, the J end lost 6 bases, and 12 bases lay between the germline ends. This CDR3 is 15 amino acids long. The DNA of the CDR3 is TGTGCCAGCAGTGAGGGCCTAACTCTTAATTCACCCCTCCACTTT. Translation gives CASSEGLTLNSPLHF.

This clone was observed once. The chain joins TRBV7-3 to TRBJ2-6; the D is unclear. The V end was cut by 2 bases, the J end by 2 bases, with 7 bases between. Germline lookup yields CDR1 SGHTA and CDR2 FQGTGA. The CDR3 has 15 residues. CDR3 sequence reads: CASSLLSAGANVLTF. The CDR3 nucleotides are TGTGCCAGCAGCTTATTAAGCGCTGGGGCCAACGTCCTGACTTTC.

The genes are TRBV4-3 and TRBJ2-7; 10 positions agree with TRBD1. V dropped 1 base and J dropped 3; count of bases not matched to a gene: 6. This CDR3 has 16 amino acids. CDR1 and CDR2 (germline): LGHNA, YSLEER. CDR3 amino acids: CASSQALGQGIYEQYF. DNA of the CDR3: TGCGCCAGCAGCCAAGCTCTGGGACAGGGGATCTACGAGCAGTACTTC.

V gene TRBV5-5 combines with J gene TRBJ2-7, with 7 positions matching TRBD1. This CDR3 is built from 14 residues. The V and J ends lost 3 bases and 3 bases, in that order; junction bases with no gene match: 6. Germline V gene sequence: CDR1 SGHKS, CDR2 YYEKEE (reference sequence). The CDR3 reads CASSSGTALYEQYF. CDR3 nucleotides: TGTGCCAGCAGCTCCGGGACAGCTCTCTACGAGCAGTACTTC.

The rearrangement uses TRBV7-9 and TRBJ1-5, with 7 nucleotides matching TRBD1. The V gene's germline CDR1 is SEHNR and CDR2 FQNEAQ (reference sequence). The V gene end was trimmed by 2 bases and the J gene end by 7 bases; junction bases not matched to a gene: 2. This CDR3 contains 13 residues. CDR3 region: CASSLRDRQPQHF. DNA for the CDR3: TGTGCCAGCAGCTTAAGGGACAGACAGCCCCAGCATTTT.

The chain combines TRBV6-2 or TRBV6-3 with TRBJ1-1; no clear D gene. Germline-derived CDR1 and CDR2 are MNHEY and SVGEGT. The ends were cut back, 2 bases at V and 5 bases at J, with 6 bases in the middle. The CDR3 totals 12 residues. CDR3 protein: CASSYDGTEAFF. In nucleotides, the CDR3 is TGTGCCAGCAGTTACGATGGGACTGAAGCTTTCTTT.

The V and J genes are TRBV9 and TRBJ2-5, with 10 bases lining up with TRBD2. J was trimmed by 5 bases and V by 3 bases; bases with no gene match: 7. Germline CDR1 is SGDLS and CDR2 is YYNGEE. The CDR3 is made up of 15 amino acids. The CDR3 region has the DNA TGTGCCAGCAGCGCAACCGGGACTAGCGCCGAGACCCAGTACTTC. Translating gives CASSATGTSAETQYF.

This chain joins TRBV7-9 and TRBJ1-1, with D hard to call. The CDR3 loop spans 12 amino acids. Trimming left V 0 bases short and J 11 bases short, with 10 bases between. Germline CDR1 and CDR2: SEHNR and FQNEAQ (reference sequence). CDR3 region: CASSLAVPGAFF. The CDR3 region has the DNA TGTGCCAGCAGCTTAGCGGTCCCTGGGGCTTTCTTT.

The rearrangement links TRBV5-1 to TRBJ2-4; maybe TRBD2 (6 bases). Germline lookup yields CDR1 SGHRS and CDR2 YFSETQ. V lost 5 bases and J 9 bases, leaving 15 bases between the germline ends. The CDR3 loop spans 13 amino acids. CDR3 DNA sequence: TGCGCCAGCAGGCCGGAGCTCGGGGGCATTCAGTACTTC. Translation gives CASRPELGGIQYF.

This sequence joins TRBV5-1 and TRBJ2-2; D is ambiguous. V gave up 0 bases and J gave up 6 bases, with 12 bases separating them. Germline CDR1 is SGHRS and CDR2 is YFSETQ. The CDR3 runs to 15 residues. This CDR3 is CASSLDRYPAGELFF. The CDR3 DNA follows: TGCGCCAGCAGCTTGGATAGGTATCCGGCCGGGGAGCTGTTTTTT.

V is TRBV12-5 and J is TRBJ2-5; perhaps D is TRBD1 or TRBD2 (5 bases each). V dropped 1 base and J dropped 9 bases, with 15 bases sitting between them. In germline, CDR1 is LGHNT, CDR2 FRNRAP. The length of the CDR3 is 14 residues. CDR3 amino acids: CASGLDGTPLPQYF. CDR3 DNA: TGTGCTAGTGGTTTGGACGGGACCCCACTACCCCAGTACTTC.

V is TRBV29-1 and J is TRBJ2-7; D may match TRBD1 or TRBD2 (5 bases each). The V and J ends lost 1 base and 1 base respectively, with 17 bases between them. Germline V gene lookup returns CDR1 SQVTM and CDR2 ANQGSEA. The CDR3 has 16 amino acids. The CDR3 spells CSVEGGSEEGSYEQYF. Written as DNA, the CDR3 is TGCAGCGTTGAAGGGGGCTCGGAAGAGGGGTCCTACGAGCAGTACTTC.

A word on this clone: The sample contains more than one DNA sequence encoding this CDR3. The chain is built from TRBV30 and TRBJ1-3; D is uncertain. This CDR3 has 11 amino acids. Germline CDR1 is GTSNPN and CDR2 is SVGIG (reference sequence). Trimming pared 2 bases from V and 3 bases from J, leaving 2 bases between. The CDR3, as DNA: TGTGCCTGGAGTCGTGGAAACACCATATATTTT. Translation: CAWSRGNTIYF.

V and J are TRBV6-6 and TRBJ1-2, with D unresolved. Trimming took off 2 bases at V and 0 bases at J, with 10 bases between the two ends. This CDR3 contains 15 residues. CDR1 and CDR2 (germline): MNHNY, SVGAGI (reference sequence). The CDR3 is CASSYNQIANYGYTF. The CDR3 DNA is TGTGCCAGCAGTTACAACCAGATCGCTAACTATGGCTACACCTTC.

This clone was detected once. The J gene is TRBJ2-2, the V gene TRBV28; maybe TRBD1 (6 bases). The CDR3 contains 17 residues. With 5 bases removed from V and 4 bases from J, the gap between germline ends came to 20 bases. Germline CDR1 MDHEN, CDR2 SYDVKM. The CDR3 coding sequence is TGTGCCAGCAGTATACCCTTGACAGGCTGGGCCACCGGGGAGCTGTTTTTT. Translating gives CASSIPLTGWATGELFF.

The chain is built from TRBV2 and TRBJ1-4, with 7 bases fitting TRBD1. Germline CDR1 and CDR2: SNHLY and FYNNEI. V lost 6 bases, J lost 6 bases, and 10 bases stayed unmatched. This CDR3 has 15 amino acids. CDR3 sequence: CASRSDRAGHEKLFF. The DNA for the CDR3 is TGTGCCAGCAGAAGCGACAGGGCGGGGCATGAAAAACTGTTTTTT.

This chain uses TRBV19 with TRBJ2-1; tentative D call: TRBD2 (6 bases). Germline CDR1 is LNHDA and CDR2 is SQIVND (reference sequence). Trimming shortened V by 4 bases and J by 9 bases, and 13 bases separated the two germline ends. The length of the CDR3 is 13 residues. In nucleotides, the CDR3 is TGTGCCAGTAGTACCCGACTAGTAACTGAGCAGTTCTTC. This gives the protein CASSTRLVTEQFF.

The genes are TRBV4-3 and TRBJ1-2; 9 nucleotides match TRBD1. Trimming cost V 2 bases and J 8 bases; bases outside gene matches: 9. Germline lookup yields CDR1 LGHNA and CDR2 YSLEER. This CDR3 has 15 residues. This chain's CDR3 is CASSQLPQGALGYTF. The CDR3 DNA reads as TGCGCCAGCAGCCAACTACCACAGGGGGCGCTGGGCTACACCTTC.

V and J are TRBV5-6 and TRBJ1-2; D is possibly TRBD1 (6 bases). Germline loops: CDR1 SGHDT, CDR2 YYEEEE. This CDR3 is 12 amino acids long. V lost 5 bases to trimming and J lost 7 bases, with 12 bases between them. The CDR3 here is CASSWTARGYTF. Written as DNA, the CDR3 is TGTGCCAGCAGTTGGACAGCCCGTGGCTACACCTTC.

The CDR3 reads CATSDSRGDRNEQFF. In nucleotides, the CDR3 is TGTGCCACCAGTGATTCTCGGGGGGACAGGAATGAGCAGTTCTTC. The chain employs TRBV24-1 and TRBJ2-1, with D tentatively TRBD1 (8 bases). Trimming stripped 2 bases from V and 7 bases from J, with 14 bases between. The length of the CDR3 is 15 residues. CDR1 KGHDR and CDR2 SFDVKD come from the germline V gene.

The chain links TRBV10-3 to TRBJ2-3, with D tentatively TRBD1 or TRBD2 (5 bases each). This CDR3 spans 15 amino acids. From germline, CDR1 is ENHRY and CDR2 SYGVKD. V lost 6 bases, J lost 3 bases, and 16 bases lay in between. The CDR3 DNA reads as TGTGCCATCAGAGGTGAGGGGCTATCGACAGATACGCAGTATTTT. Protein product: CAIRGEGLSTDTQYF.

The rearrangement uses TRBV18 and TRBJ1-5; D perhaps matches TRBD1 (6 bases). This CDR3 has 15 residues. Between the trimmed V and J ends, which lost 3 bases and 0 bases, there was a span of 9 bases. Germline lookup yields CDR1 KGHSH and CDR2 LQKENI. The CDR3 region is CASSPPGDSNQPQHF. The CDR3 DNA reads as TGTGCCAGCTCACCTCCAGGGGATAGCAATCAGCCCCAGCATTTT.

The rearrangement joins TRBV27 to TRBJ2-1; TRBD1 might be the D (5 bases). Trimming shortened V by 3 bases and J by 8 bases, and 11 bases separated the two germline ends. Germline lookup yields CDR1 MNHEY and CDR2 SMNVEV (reference sequence). The CDR3 consists of 13 residues. The CDR3 DNA sequence: TGTGCCAGCAGTTTGGCAGGGTGGGATGAGCAGTTCTTC. It translates to CASSLAGWDEQFF.

This CDR3 reads CASSVPGHGYTF. For the CDR3, the DNA is TGTGCCAGTAGTGTCCCGGGCCATGGCTACACCTTC. The chain is built from TRBV19 and TRBJ1-2; D is ambiguous. Germline CDR1 and CDR2: LNHDA and SQIVND (reference sequence). The CDR3 sequence is 12 residues long. The ends were cut back, 5 bases at V and 6 bases at J, with 10 bases in the middle.

This chain uses TRBV6-5 with TRBJ2-7, with 8 positions matching TRBD1. Germline CDR1 and CDR2: MNHEY and SVGAGI. J was trimmed by 4 bases and V by 3 bases; bases with no gene match: 11. This CDR3 is built from 16 residues. CDR3 sequence (DNA): TGTGCCAGCAGTTATGCCGGGACAGGACTAACTTACGAGCAGTACTTC. Its translation: CASSYAGTGLTYEQYF.

This chain links TRBV6-2 or TRBV6-3 with TRBJ1-4, with unresolved D. CDR1 and CDR2 from the germline V gene are MNHEY and SVGEGT. Trimming cost V 0 bases and J 3 bases, with 8 bases left between them. The CDR3 runs 15 residues. The CDR3 nucleotides read TGTGCCAGCAGTTACTCTGAGCAGTCTAATGAAAAACTGTTTTTT. Its translation is CASSYSEQSNEKLFF.

The chain couples TRBV5-4 to TRBJ2-1, with D uncertain. Germline assignment: CDR1 SGHNT and CDR2 YYREEE (reference sequence). The CDR3 has 13 amino acids. Trimming left V 5 bases short and J 8 bases short, with 14 bases between. CDR3 DNA sequence: TGTGCCAGCAGGGTTGTGTACTCCGATGAGCAGTTCTTC. It translates to CASRVVYSDEQFF.

Concerning this clone: Other nucleotide sequences from this sample produce the same CDR3. The chain has TRBV5-4 and TRBJ2-2; possibly TRBD2 for D (7 bases). This CDR3 region has 13 residues. With 4 bases removed from V and 8 bases from J, the gap between germline ends came to 12 bases. CDR1 is SGHNT, CDR2 YYREEE, per germline (reference sequence). CDR3 bases: TGTGCCAGCAGCAGGGGGGGATCTGGGGAGCTGTTTTTT. It yields the protein CASSRGGSGELFF.

The rearrangement uses TRBV2 and TRBJ1-5; D is perhaps TRBD1 (5 bases). Germline V gene sequence: CDR1 SNHLY, CDR2 FYNNEI. Between the trimmed V and J ends, which lost 6 bases and 7 bases, there was a span of 13 bases. The CDR3 length is 13 residues. The CDR3, as DNA: TGTGCCAGCAGACGGGACGCTGGGCAGCCCCAGCATTTT. Its translation: CASRRDAGQPQHF.

The chain employs TRBV28 and TRBJ1-4; unclear D gene. Germline V gives CDR1 MDHEN, CDR2 SYDVKM. With 7 bases removed from V and 7 bases from J, the gap between germline ends came to 13 bases. This CDR3 region has 13 residues. Here the CDR3 DNA reads TGTGCCAGCATGGGAGGGTGGGGTGAAAAACTGTTTTTT. This codes for CASMGGWGEKLFF.